The 16 T cell receptor beta chains listed next were all sequenced from one sample in a study of blood T cells in healthy people across ages. Through a sample-barcoded 5' primer and a J-beta primer mix, a second PCR was run for about 7 to 12 cycles. Using its own MiXCR run on the 5' RACE reads, TCRdb lists one record per CDR3 protein. The sample contains 800,000 or so distinct CDR3 sequences, about half of which appear only once. Sample: blood. These TCRs come from an elderly man in good health.

The gene calls are TRBV12-3 or TRBV12-4 and TRBJ2-6, with 9 positions matching TRBD1. The CDR3 contains 19 residues. V dropped 2 bases and J dropped 0; count of bases not matched to a gene: 8. As DNA, the CDR3 is TGTGCCAGCAGTTTACGGGGACAGGGAGGATTCTCTGGGGCCAACGTCCTGACTTTC. Translation gives CASSLRGQGGFSGANVLTF.

This chain uses TRBV7-2 with TRBJ2-7; D gene ambiguous. V was trimmed by 2 bases and J by 5 bases, leaving 22 bases between them. Germline V lookup: CDR1 SGHTA, CDR2 FQGNSA. The CDR3 sequence is 17 residues long. The CDR3 loop reads CASSLQPGHEVTHEQYF. As DNA, the CDR3 is TGTGCCAGCAGCTTACAGCCTGGGCACGAGGTAACCCACGAGCAGTACTTC.

The chain links TRBV7-2 to TRBJ2-5; 10 nucleotides line up with TRBD2. The ends lost 0 bases at V and 11 bases at J; junction bases unmatched: 9. The CDR3 has 15 residues. Germline V CDR1 and CDR2: SGHTA, FQGNSA. CDR3 region: CASSLALAGANEQYF. The CDR3 DNA follows: TGTGCCAGCAGCTTAGCGCTAGCGGGAGCGAATGAGCAGTACTTC.

The chain joins TRBV29-1 to TRBJ2-3; tentatively, D is TRBD1 (5 bases). CDR1 and CDR2 (germline): SQVTM, ANQGSEA. With 3 bases removed from V and 7 bases from J, the gap between germline ends came to 20 bases. The CDR3 contains 15 residues. The CDR3 sequence is CSVEKRTQTPYTQYF. The CDR3 DNA is TGCAGCGTTGAGAAAAGGACACAGACACCATATACGCAGTATTTT.

In regard to this clonotype: One end of the junction varies from germline; a read error may be responsible. V usage is TRBV27 and J usage is TRBJ2-7; 7 bases line up with TRBD1. CDR3 length equals 12 residues. Germline lookup yields CDR1 MNHEY and CDR2 SMNVEV (reference sequence). The CDR3 nucleotides read TGTGCCAGCAGAGAGAGACAGGGAGAGCGGTACTTC. Its protein product is CASRERQGERYF.

This clonotype was detected once. The V and J genes are TRBV28 and TRBJ2-1, with 10 nucleotides matching TRBD2. The J segment lost 2 bases and the V segment lost 6 bases, leaving 10 bases of the junction unmatched. This CDR3 spans 17 amino acids. CDR1 and CDR2 from the germline V gene are MDHEN and SYDVKM. CDR3: CASSDLAGEQAYNEQFF. The DNA of the CDR3 is TGTGCCAGCAGCGATCTAGCGGGAGAGCAGGCCTACAATGAGCAGTTCTTC.

The chain couples TRBV19 to TRBJ2-3, with D possibly being TRBD2 (6 bases). This CDR3 is built from 13 residues. V lost 3 bases and J 4 bases, leaving 8 bases between the germline ends. Germline CDR1 is LNHDA and CDR2 is SQIVND (reference sequence). CDR3 loop: CASSMGGADTQYF. The CDR3 DNA reads as TGTGCCAGTAGTATGGGGGGAGCAGATACGCAGTATTTT.

This clonotype has ten or more counts. The chain carries TRBV20-1 and TRBJ2-3; no firm D call. In germline, CDR1 is DFQATT, CDR2 SNEGSKA (reference sequence). CDR3 size: 13 residues. Trimming cost V 5 bases and J 2 bases, with 11 bases left between them. The CDR3 DNA reads as TGCAGTGCTGGGTCGAGCCTCACAGATACGCAGTATTTT. This codes for CSAGSSLTDTQYF.

This chain joins TRBV7-6 and TRBJ2-4; 7 nucleotides align to TRBD1. The tail of the sequence fits TRBJ2-7 better, so the J call may be wrong. CDR1 is SGHVS and CDR2 is FNYEAQ in the germline V gene. This CDR3 spans 16 amino acids. CDR3 in amino acids: CASSQRGGPYPYEQYF. In DNA, the CDR3 is TGTGCCAGCAGTCAAAGAGGGGGCCCCTACCCCTACGAGCAGTACTTC.

This CDR3 reads CASSPVEANYGYTF. DNA of the CDR3: TGCGCCAGCAGCCCGGTTGAAGCTAACTATGGCTACACCTTC. The chain links TRBV4-3 to TRBJ1-2; D gene ambiguous. V was trimmed by 4 bases and J by 0 bases, leaving 9 bases between them. This CDR3 is built from 14 residues. From germline, CDR1 is LGHNA and CDR2 YSLEER.

This clonotype occurred a few times. The chain employs TRBV15 and TRBJ2-5, with D unclear. The CDR3 is 15 residues long. The ends were cut back, 0 bases at V and 2 bases at J, with 10 bases in the middle. The germline CDR1 and CDR2 sequences are LNHNV and YYDKDF (reference sequence). As DNA, the CDR3 is TGTGCCACCAGCAGAGATCGAGGATGGCAAGAGACCCAGTACTTC. Encoded protein: CATSRDRGWQETQYF.

This clonotype came up a few times. This chain connects TRBV21-1 to TRBJ1-5. TRBV21-1 is classified as a pseudogene. The CDR3 covers 16 residues. The CDR3 bases are TGTGCCAGCAGCACCGCAGGACGATCGGGCAATCAGCCCCAGCATTTT. This codes for CASSTAGRSGNQPQHF.

The table lists this clonotype with a few counts. The chain employs TRBV5-4 and TRBJ2-7; TRBD2 agrees at 11 bases. This CDR3 contains 17 residues. CDR1 and CDR2 (germline): SGHNT, YYREEE (reference sequence). V dropped 1 base and J dropped 1; count of bases not matched to a gene: 7. The CDR3 DNA is TGTGCCAGCAGCTTGAGTTCCGGGACTAGCGGATCCTACGAGCAGTACTTC. The encoded protein is CASSLSSGTSGSYEQYF.

V usage is TRBV11-2 and J usage is TRBJ2-5; D call uncertain. V was clipped by 5 bases and J by 4 bases, with 14 bases between them. Germline V gene sequence: CDR1 SGHAT, CDR2 FQNNGV. This CDR3 is 14 amino acids long. CDR3 in DNA: TGTGCCAGCAGCGCCCTCAGTTGGGGAGAGACCCAGTACTTC. This translates into CASSALSWGETQYF.

This clonotype appeared a few times. V usage is TRBV7-9 and J usage is TRBJ2-3; no firm D call. Trimming left V 3 bases short and J 6 bases short, with 10 bases between. The germline V gene encodes CDR1 SEHNR and CDR2 FQNEAQ (reference sequence). There are 13 residues in the CDR3. CDR3 protein: CASSFHGSDTQYF. In DNA form, the CDR3 reads TGTGCCAGCAGCTTTCATGGGTCGGATACGCAGTATTTT.

This sequence joins TRBV28 and TRBJ2-7; 10 bases map to TRBD1. The last part of the DNA fits TRBJ2-5 better; the J call may be wrong. Per germline, CDR1 MDHEN and CDR2 SYDVKM. The CDR3 covers 13 residues. The CDR3 nucleotides are TGTGCCAGCGGACAGGGGGGTGAAGAGACCCAGTACTTC. Its translation is CASGQGGEETQYF.